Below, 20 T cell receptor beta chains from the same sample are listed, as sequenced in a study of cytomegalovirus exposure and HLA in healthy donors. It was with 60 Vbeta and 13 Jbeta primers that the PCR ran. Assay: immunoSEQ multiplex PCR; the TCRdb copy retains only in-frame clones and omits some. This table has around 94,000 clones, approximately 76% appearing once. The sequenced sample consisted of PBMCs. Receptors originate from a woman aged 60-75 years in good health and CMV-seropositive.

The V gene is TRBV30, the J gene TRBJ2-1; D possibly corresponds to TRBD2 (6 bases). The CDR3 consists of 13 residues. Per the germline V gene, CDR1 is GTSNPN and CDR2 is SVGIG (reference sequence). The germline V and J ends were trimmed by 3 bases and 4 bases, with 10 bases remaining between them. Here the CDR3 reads CAWRAGPYNEQFF. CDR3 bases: TGTGCCTGGAGGGCGGGACCTTACAATGAGCAGTTCTTC.

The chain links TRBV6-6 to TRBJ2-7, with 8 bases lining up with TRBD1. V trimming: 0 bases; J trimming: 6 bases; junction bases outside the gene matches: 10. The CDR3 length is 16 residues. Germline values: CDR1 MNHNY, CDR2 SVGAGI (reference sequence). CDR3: CASSYSDRGGVGEQYF. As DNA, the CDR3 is TGTGCCAGCAGTTACTCCGACAGGGGTGGTGTTGGCGAGCAGTACTTC.

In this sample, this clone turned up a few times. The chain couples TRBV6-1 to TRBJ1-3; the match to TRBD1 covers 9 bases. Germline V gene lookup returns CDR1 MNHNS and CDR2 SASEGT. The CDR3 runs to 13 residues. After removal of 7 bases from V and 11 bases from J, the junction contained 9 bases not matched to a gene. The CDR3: CASIGTGLISIYF. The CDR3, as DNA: TGTGCCAGCATAGGGACAGGGCTTATCTCCATATATTTT.

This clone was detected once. The CDR3 sequence is CASSINGFGNTGELFF. CDR3 DNA sequence: TGTGCCAGTAGTATAAACGGTTTCGGGAACACCGGGGAGCTGTTTTTT. The J gene is TRBJ2-2, the V gene TRBV19; D not resolved. Trimming pared 2 bases from V and 1 base from J, leaving 11 bases between. Germline assignment: CDR1 LNHDA and CDR2 SQIVND (reference sequence). The length of the CDR3 is 16 residues.

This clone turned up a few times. CDR3 loop: CAISDGMNTEAFF. CDR3 DNA sequence: TGTGCCATCAGTGACGGGATGAACACTGAAGCTTTCTTT. The J gene is TRBJ1-1, the V gene TRBV10-3, with D hard to call. The CDR3 is made up of 13 amino acids. Between the trimmed V and J ends, which lost 3 bases and 0 bases, there was a span of 5 bases. Germline assignment: CDR1 ENHRY and CDR2 SYGVKD.

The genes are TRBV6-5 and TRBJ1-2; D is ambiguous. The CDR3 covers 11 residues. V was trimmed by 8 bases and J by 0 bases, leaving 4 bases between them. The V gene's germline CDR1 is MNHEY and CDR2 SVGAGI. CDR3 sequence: CASGTNYGYTF. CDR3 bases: TGTGCCAGCGGCACTAACTATGGCTACACCTTC.

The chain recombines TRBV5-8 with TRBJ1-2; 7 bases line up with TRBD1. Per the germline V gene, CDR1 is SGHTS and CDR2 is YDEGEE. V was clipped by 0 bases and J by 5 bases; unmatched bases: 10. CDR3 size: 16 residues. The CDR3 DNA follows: TGTGCCAGCAGCTTGGGCACAGGGGACGAAGGTTATGGCTACACCTTC. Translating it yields CASSLGTGDEGYGYTF.

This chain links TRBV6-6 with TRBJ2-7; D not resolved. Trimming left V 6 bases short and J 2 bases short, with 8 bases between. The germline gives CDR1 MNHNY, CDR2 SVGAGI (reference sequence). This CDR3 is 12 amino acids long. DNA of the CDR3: TGTGCCAGCAGCTTTAGCCCCTACGAGCAGTACTTC. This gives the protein CASSFSPYEQYF.

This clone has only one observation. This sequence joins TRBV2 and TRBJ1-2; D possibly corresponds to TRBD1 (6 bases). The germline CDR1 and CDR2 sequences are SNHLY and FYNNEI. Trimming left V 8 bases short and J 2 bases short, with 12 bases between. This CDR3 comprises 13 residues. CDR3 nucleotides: TGTGCCAGCGATTTAGGGGGAAACTATGGCTACACCTTC. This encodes CASDLGGNYGYTF.

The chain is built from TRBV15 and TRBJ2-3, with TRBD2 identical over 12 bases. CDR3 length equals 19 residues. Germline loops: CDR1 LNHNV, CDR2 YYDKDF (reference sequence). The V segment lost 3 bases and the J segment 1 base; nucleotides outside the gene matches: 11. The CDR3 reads CATSRDPGTSGRGTDTQYF. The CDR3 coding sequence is TGTGCCACCAGCAGGGACCCCGGGACTAGCGGGCGGGGCACAGATACGCAGTATTTT. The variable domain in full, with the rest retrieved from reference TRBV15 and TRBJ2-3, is DAMVIQNPRYQVTQFGKPVTLSCSQTLNHNVMYWYQQKSSQAPKLLFHYYDKDFNNEADTPDNFQSRRPNTSFCFLDIRSPGLGDTAMYLCATSRDPGTSGRGTDTQYFGPGTRLTVL.

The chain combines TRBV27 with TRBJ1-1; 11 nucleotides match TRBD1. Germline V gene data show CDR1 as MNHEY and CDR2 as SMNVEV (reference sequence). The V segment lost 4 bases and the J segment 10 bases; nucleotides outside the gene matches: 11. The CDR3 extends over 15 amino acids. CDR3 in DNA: TGTGCCAGCAGTTGGGGGACAGGGGGGACGTGGGGAGCTTTCTTT. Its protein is CASSWGTGGTWGAFF.

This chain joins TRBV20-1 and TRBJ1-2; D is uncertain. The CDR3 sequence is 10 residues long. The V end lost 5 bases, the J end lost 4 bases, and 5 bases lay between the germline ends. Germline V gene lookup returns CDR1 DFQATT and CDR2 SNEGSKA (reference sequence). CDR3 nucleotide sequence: TGCAGTGCTCGGGGCTATGGCTACACCTTC. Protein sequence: CSARGYGYTF.

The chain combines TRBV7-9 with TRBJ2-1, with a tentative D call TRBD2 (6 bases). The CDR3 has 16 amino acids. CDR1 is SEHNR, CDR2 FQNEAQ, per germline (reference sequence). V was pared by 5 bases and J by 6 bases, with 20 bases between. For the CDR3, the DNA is TGTGCCAGCAGCCTCCACGGGGCTAGCGTATCCAATGAGCAGTTCTTC. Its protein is CASSLHGASVSNEQFF.

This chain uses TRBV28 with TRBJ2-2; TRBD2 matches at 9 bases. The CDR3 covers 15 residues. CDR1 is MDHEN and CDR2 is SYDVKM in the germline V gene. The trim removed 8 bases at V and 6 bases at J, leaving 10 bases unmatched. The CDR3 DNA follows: TGTGCCAGCCGGGGGCTAGCGGGAAAGCCCGGGGAGCTGTTTTTT. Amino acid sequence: CASRGLAGKPGELFF.

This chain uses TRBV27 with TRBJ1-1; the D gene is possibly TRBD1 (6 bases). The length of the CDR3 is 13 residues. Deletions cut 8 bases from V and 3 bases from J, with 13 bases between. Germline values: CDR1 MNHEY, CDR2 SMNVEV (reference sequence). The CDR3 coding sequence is TGTGCCAGCGGCAGGACAGCGTACACTGAAGCTTTCTTT. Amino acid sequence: CASGRTAYTEAFF.

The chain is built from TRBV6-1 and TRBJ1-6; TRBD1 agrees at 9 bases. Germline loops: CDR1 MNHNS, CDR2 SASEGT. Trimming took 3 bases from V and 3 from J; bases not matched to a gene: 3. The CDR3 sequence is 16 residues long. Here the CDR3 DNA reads TGTGCCAGCAGTGAGGGACAGGGCCACTATAATTCACCCCTCCACTTT. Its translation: CASSEGQGHYNSPLHF.

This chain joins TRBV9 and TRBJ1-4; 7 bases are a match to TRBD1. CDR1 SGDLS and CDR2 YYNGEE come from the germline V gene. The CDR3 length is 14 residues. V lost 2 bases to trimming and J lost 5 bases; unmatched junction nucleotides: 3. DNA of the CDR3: TGTGCCAGCAGCGTTGGACAGGACAATGAAAAACTGTTTTTT. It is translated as CASSVGQDNEKLFF.

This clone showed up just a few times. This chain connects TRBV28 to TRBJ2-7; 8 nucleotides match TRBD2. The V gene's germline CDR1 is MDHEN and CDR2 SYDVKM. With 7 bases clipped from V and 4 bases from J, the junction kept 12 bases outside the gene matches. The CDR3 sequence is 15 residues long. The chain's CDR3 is CASNPNAGGGYEQYF. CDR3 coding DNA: TGTGCCAGCAACCCCAACGCGGGGGGAGGGTACGAGCAGTACTTC.

CDR3 sequence reads: CASSIKVAGGYGYTF. In DNA, the CDR3 is TGTGCCAGTAGTATAAAAGTCGCAGGGGGCTATGGCTACACCTTC. This chain links TRBV19 with TRBJ1-2, with 7 bases lining up with TRBD1. The CDR3 loop spans 15 amino acids. Trimming cost V 2 bases and J 4 bases; bases outside gene matches: 7. Germline-derived CDR1 and CDR2 are LNHDA and SQIVND (reference sequence).

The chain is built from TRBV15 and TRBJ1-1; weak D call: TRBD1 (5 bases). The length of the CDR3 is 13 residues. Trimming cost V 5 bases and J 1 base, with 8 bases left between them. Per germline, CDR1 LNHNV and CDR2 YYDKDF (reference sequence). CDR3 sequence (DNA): TGTGCCACCAGCCTGGGGGGGAACACTGAAGCTTTCTTT. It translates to CATSLGGNTEAFF.